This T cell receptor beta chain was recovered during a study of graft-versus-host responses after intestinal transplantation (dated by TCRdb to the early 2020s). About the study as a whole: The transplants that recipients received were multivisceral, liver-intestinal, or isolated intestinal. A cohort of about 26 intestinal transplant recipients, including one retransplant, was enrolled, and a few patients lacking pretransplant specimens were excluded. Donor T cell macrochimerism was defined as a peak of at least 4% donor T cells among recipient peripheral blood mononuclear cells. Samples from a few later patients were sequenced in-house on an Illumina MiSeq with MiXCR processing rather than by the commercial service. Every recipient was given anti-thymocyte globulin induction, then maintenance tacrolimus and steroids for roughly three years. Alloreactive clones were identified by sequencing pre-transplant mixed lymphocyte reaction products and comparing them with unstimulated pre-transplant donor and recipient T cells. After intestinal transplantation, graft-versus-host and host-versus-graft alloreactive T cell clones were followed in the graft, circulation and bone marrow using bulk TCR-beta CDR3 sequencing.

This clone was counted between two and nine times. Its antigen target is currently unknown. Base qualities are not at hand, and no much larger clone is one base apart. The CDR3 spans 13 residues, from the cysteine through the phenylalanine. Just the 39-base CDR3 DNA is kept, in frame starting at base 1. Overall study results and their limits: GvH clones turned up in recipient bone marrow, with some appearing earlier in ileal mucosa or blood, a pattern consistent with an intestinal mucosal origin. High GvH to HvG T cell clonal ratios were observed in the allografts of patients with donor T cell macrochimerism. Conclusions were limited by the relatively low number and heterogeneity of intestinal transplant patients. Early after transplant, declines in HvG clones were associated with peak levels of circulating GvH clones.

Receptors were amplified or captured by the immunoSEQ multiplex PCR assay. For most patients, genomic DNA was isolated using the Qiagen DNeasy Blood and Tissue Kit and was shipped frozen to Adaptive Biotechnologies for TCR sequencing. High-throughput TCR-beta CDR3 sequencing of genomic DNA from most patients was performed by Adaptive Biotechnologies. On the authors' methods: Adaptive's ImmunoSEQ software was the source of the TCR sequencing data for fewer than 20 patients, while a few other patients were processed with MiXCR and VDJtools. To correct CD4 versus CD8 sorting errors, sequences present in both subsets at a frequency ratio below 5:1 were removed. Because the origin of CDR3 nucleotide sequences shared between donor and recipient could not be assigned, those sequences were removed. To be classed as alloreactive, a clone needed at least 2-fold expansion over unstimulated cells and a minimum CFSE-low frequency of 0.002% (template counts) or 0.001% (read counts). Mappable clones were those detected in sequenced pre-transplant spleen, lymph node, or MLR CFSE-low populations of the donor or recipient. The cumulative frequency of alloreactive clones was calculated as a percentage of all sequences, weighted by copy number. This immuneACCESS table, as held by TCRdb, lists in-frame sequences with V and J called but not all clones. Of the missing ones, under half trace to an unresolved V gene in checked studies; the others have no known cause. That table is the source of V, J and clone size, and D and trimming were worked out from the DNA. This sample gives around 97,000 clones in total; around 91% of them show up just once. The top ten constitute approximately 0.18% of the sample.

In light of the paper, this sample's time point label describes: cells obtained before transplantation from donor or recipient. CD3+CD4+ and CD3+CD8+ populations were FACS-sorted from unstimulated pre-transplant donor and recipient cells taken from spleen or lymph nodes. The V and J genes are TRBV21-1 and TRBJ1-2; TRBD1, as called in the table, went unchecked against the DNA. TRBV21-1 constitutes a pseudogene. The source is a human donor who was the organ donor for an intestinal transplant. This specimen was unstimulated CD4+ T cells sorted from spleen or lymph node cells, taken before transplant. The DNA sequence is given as TGTGCCAGCAGCAAAGTGGGAAGGGGAGGCTACACCTTC. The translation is CASSKVGRGGYTF.